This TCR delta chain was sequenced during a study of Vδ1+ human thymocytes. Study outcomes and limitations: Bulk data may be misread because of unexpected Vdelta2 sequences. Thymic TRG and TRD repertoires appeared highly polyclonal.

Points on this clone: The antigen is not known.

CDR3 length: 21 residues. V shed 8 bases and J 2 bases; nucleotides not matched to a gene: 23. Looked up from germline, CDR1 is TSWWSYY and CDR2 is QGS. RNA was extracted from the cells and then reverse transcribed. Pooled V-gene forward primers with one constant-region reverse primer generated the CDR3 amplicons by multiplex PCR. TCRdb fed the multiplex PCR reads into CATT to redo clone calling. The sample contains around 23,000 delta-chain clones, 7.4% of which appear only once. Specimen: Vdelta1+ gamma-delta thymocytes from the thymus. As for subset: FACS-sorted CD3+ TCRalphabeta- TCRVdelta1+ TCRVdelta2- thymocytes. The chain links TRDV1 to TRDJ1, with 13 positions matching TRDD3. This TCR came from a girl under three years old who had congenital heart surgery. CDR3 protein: CALRLLPHWGIRRDLTDKLIF. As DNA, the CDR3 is TGTGCTCTTAGACTTCTTCCTCACTGGGGGATACGCAGGGACCTAACCGATAAACTCATCTTT.